Sequencing of this T cell receptor beta chain was carried out in a study of T-cell memory formation after mild COVID-19. In TCRdb, the 5' RACE reads were re-called with MiXCR into one record per CDR3 protein. The sample carries 400,000 to 550,000 distinct CDR3 sequences, approximately 25% recorded once. This clonotype was counted only a few times. This CDR3 comprises 16 residues. Per the germline V gene, CDR1 is MGHRA and CDR2 is YSYEKL. Trimming took off 2 bases at V and 3 bases at J, with 16 bases between the two ends. The V and J genes are TRBV4-1 and TRBJ1-1; D is perhaps TRBD1 (6 bases). The sequence came from an adult woman who had mild COVID-19 (a few samples of this study predate the infection). Cell type and time point are not known. The sample taken for sequencing was PBMCs or a T cell subset sorted from them (not recorded which). Here the CDR3 reads CASSQPTGRSYTEAFF. For the CDR3, the DNA is TGCGCCAGCAGCCAACCGACAGGCAGAAGTTACACTGAAGCTTTCTTT.